This TCR beta chain was profiled in a study of CD8 T cells in Susac syndrome. Study-wide findings and caveats: As the study acknowledged, the number of individuals in its TCR sequencing and HLA analysis was relatively small.

The individuals used as controls were healthy donors who had been matched for both age and sex. Roughly 0.45 to 1 ug RNA was reverse transcribed with random hexamers. An immunoSEQ multiplex PCR amplified TCR beta CDR3 over 54 Vbeta and 13 Jbeta. TCRdb reprocessed the immunoSEQ multiplex PCR reads with MiXCR, giving one entry per CDR3 protein. The data hold about 80,000 distinct CDR3 sequences, with 90% to 95% observed a single time. This CDR3 is built from 14 residues. V was cut by 4 bases and J by 5 bases, with 15 bases left in between. CDR1 is SQVTM, CDR2 ANQGSEA, per germline. Worth noting for this clonotype: Its antigen is unknown.

This TCR was recovered from a human donor in good health. Sequencing used CD8+ T cells from PBMCs. This sequence joins TRBV29-1 and TRBJ2-1, with D maybe TRBD2 (5 bases). The CDR3 DNA reads TGCAGCGTTGTATACGGGGATGTGGACAATGAGCAGTTCTTC. Translating gives CSVVYGDVDNEQFF.